What follows are 30 T cell receptor beta chains derived from one specimen sequenced in a study of T cell clones after liver transplantation. Clones were read by immunoSEQ multiplex PCR, and TCRdb kept only the in-frame ones, dropping some. The sample lists about 72,000 clones, 90% occurring once. Material: CD4+ T cells from blood, obtained before liver transplant. Receptors were obtained from a human donor who received a liver transplant.

The V call is TRBV6-1, the J call TRBJ2-1, with TRBD2 matching 12 bases. CDR1 is MNHNS, CDR2 SASEGT, per germline. The CDR3 has 15 residues. V gave up 2 bases and J gave up 15 bases; unmatched junction bases: 11. CDR3: CASSESPSSGRGRFF. CDR3 DNA: TGTGCCAGCAGTGAAAGCCCATCTAGCGGGAGGGGGCGGTTCTTC.

The chain has TRBV6-1 and TRBJ2-6; tentative D call: TRBD1 (5 bases). This CDR3 has 17 amino acids. The germline gives CDR1 MNHNS, CDR2 SASEGT. The V and J ends lost 4 bases and 1 base respectively, with 14 bases between them. The CDR3 is CASSATGVSSGANVLTF. For the CDR3, the DNA is TGTGCCAGCAGTGCAACAGGTGTTAGTTCTGGGGCCAACGTCCTGACTTTC.

The chain combines TRBV19 with TRBJ2-3, with 9 positions matching TRBD2. The germline V gene encodes CDR1 LNHDA and CDR2 SQIVND (reference sequence). After removal of 5 bases from V and 6 bases from J, the junction contained 12 bases not matched to a gene. The CDR3 has 16 residues. The CDR3 nucleotides read TGTGCCAGTAGTCCAGTAGCGGGAGTAATGAGGGATACGCAGTATTTT. It yields the protein CASSPVAGVMRDTQYF.

The V call is TRBV28, the J call TRBJ1-2; D not resolved. Deletions cut 1 base from V and 1 base from J, with 13 bases between. Germline V gene data show CDR1 as MDHEN and CDR2 as SYDVKM. The CDR3 runs to 16 residues. CDR3 sequence: CASSLFRHLNNYGYTF. The CDR3 nucleotides are TGTGCCAGCAGTTTATTCCGACACCTTAATAACTATGGCTACACCTTC.

V is TRBV6-5 and J is TRBJ1-1; 7 positions agree with TRBD1. The CDR3 has 15 amino acids. Germline V gene data show CDR1 as MNHEY and CDR2 as SVGAGI. V was clipped by 4 bases and J by 2 bases; unmatched bases: 7. As DNA, the CDR3 is TGTGCCAGCAGTTCGGACAGGTATGGAAACACTGAAGCTTTCTTT. Its translation is CASSSDRYGNTEAFF.

There are a few counts of this clone. The rearrangement joins TRBV7-8 to TRBJ2-2, with unresolved D. This CDR3 is 12 amino acids long. Germline V gene lookup returns CDR1 SGHVS and CDR2 FQNEAQ. The V and J ends lost 5 bases and 3 bases respectively, with 4 bases between them. The CDR3 sequence is CASSRDTGELFF. The CDR3 region has the DNA TGTGCCAGCAGCAGGGACACCGGGGAGCTGTTTTTT.

The chain is built from TRBV29-1 and TRBJ2-7; the match to TRBD2 covers 9 bases. V shed 0 bases, J shed 6 bases, and the junction held 6 bases outside the gene matches. Germline V gene data show CDR1 as SQVTM and CDR2 as ANQGSEA. This CDR3 is 14 amino acids long. The CDR3 reads CSVEDSGTSIEQYF. The DNA of the CDR3 is TGCAGCGTTGAAGACTCGGGGACTAGCATCGAGCAGTACTTC.

This clone was observed a single time. This rearrangement joins TRBV28 to TRBJ1-2, with D tentatively TRBD1 (5 bases). Trimming left V 5 bases short and J 10 bases short, with 14 bases between. Per the germline V gene, CDR1 is MDHEN and CDR2 is SYDVKM. The CDR3 is 12 amino acids. The CDR3 reads CASSRGSGSYTF. As DNA, the CDR3 is TGTGCCAGCAGTCGAGGTTCAGGGTCCTACACCTTC.

This clone was observed once. V and J are TRBV5-1 and TRBJ2-6; D call uncertain. In germline, CDR1 is SGHRS, CDR2 YFSETQ. This CDR3 spans 16 amino acids. Trimming took off 3 bases at V and 1 base at J, with 11 bases between the two ends. The CDR3 reads CASSWTALSGANVLTF. The CDR3 DNA reads TGCGCCAGCAGCTGGACCGCCTTATCTGGGGCCAACGTCCTGACTTTC.

The chain is built from TRBV14 and TRBJ2-5, with 7 bases aligning to TRBD2. V was clipped by 3 bases and J by 9 bases; unmatched bases: 13. CDR1 SGHDN and CDR2 FVKESK come from the germline V gene. The CDR3 extends over 15 amino acids. The chain's CDR3 is CASSQGTKSGSSQYF. For the CDR3, the DNA is TGTGCCAGCAGCCAGGGGACTAAAAGCGGCTCTTCCCAGTACTTC. Variable domain in full (rest from reference TRBV14 and TRBJ2-5): EAGVTQFPSHSVIEKGQTVTLRCDPISGHDNLYWYRRVMGKEIKFLLHFVKESKQDESGMPNNRFLAERTGGTYSTLKVQPAELEDSGVYFCASSQGTKSGSSQYFGPGTRLLVL.

This chain joins TRBV21-1 and TRBJ2-7. TRBV21-1 is termed a pseudogene. This CDR3 is built from 14 residues. The CDR3 region has the DNA TGTGCCAGCCCCCTCGGGCCCACGTCCTACGAGCAGTACTTC. Translating gives CASPLGPTSYEQYF.

A few counts support this clone. The J gene is TRBJ2-7, the V gene TRBV30; 10 bases are a match to TRBD1. Trimming removed 7 bases from V and 3 bases from J; junction bases left unmatched: 3. Germline V gene sequence: CDR1 GTSNPN, CDR2 SVGIG (reference sequence). There are 12 residues in the CDR3. Here the CDR3 DNA reads TGTGCCTTCCGGGACAGGGGCTACGAGCAGTACTTC. This codes for CAFRDRGYEQYF.

The rearrangement uses TRBV6-7 and TRBJ2-4; D not certain. TRBV6-7 falls under the ORF class, with uncertain function. This CDR3 spans 14 amino acids. The ends were cut back, 8 bases at V and 0 bases at J, with 11 bases in the middle. This chain's CDR3 is CASRRGVAKNIQYF. The CDR3 DNA is TGTGCCAGCCGTCGTGGGGTAGCCAAAAACATTCAGTACTTC.

The V and J genes are TRBV9 and TRBJ1-2, with D unresolved. The germline V and J ends were trimmed by 0 bases and 8 bases, with 11 bases remaining between them. The germline gives CDR1 SGDLS, CDR2 YYNGEE. This CDR3 is 13 amino acids long. The CDR3 here is CASSVGFSRGYTF. In nucleotides, the CDR3 is TGTGCCAGCAGCGTAGGTTTCAGTAGGGGCTACACCTTC.

The chain has TRBV2 and TRBJ1-5; D is perhaps TRBD1 (6 bases). This CDR3 has 14 amino acids. The V and J ends lost 5 bases and 3 bases respectively, with 11 bases between them. Germline V gene data show CDR1 as SNHLY and CDR2 as FYNNEI. CDR3 sequence: CASSWTVANQPQHF. The CDR3 nucleotides read TGTGCCAGCAGTTGGACAGTTGCCAATCAGCCCCAGCATTTT.

In its sample, this clone was seen once. The rearrangement joins TRBV5-4 to TRBJ2-7; 7 bases agree with TRBD1. Germline values: CDR1 SGHNT, CDR2 YYREEE (reference sequence). CDR3 length: 15 residues. With 4 bases clipped from V and 4 bases from J, the junction kept 11 bases outside the gene matches. CDR3 nucleotide sequence: TGTGCCAGCAGCGACCGTAGACAGGGTCCTTACGAGCAGTACTTC. It is translated as CASSDRRQGPYEQYF. Complete variable domain (other parts from reference TRBV5-4 and TRBJ2-7): ETGVTQSPTHLIKTRGQQVTLRCSSQSGHNTVSWYQQALGQGPQFIFQYYREEENGRGNFPPRFSGLQFPNYSSELNVNALELDDSALYLCASSDRRQGPYEQYFGPGTRLTVT.

The CDR3 bases are TGTGCCAGCAGAAGCTCCCTCTTCACTGAAGCTTTCTTT. This encodes CASRSSLFTEAFF. The gene calls are TRBV6-5 and TRBJ1-1, with D uncertain. V dropped 6 bases and J dropped 4 bases, with 12 bases sitting between them. This CDR3 has 13 residues. Germline-derived CDR1 and CDR2 are MNHEY and SVGAGI.

The chain combines TRBV18 with TRBJ1-4; D remains ambiguous. This CDR3 contains 15 residues. Trimming cost V 5 bases and J 2 bases, with 12 bases left between them. CDR1 and CDR2 (germline): KGHSH, LQKENI. CDR3 DNA: TGTGCCAGCTCAGCCGACATTGGCACTAATGAAAAACTGTTTTTT. Translating it yields CASSADIGTNEKLFF.

The V call is TRBV5-6, the J call TRBJ2-7; 9 nucleotides agree with TRBD2. Germline trimming cut 7 bases from V and 0 bases from J; bases unmatched to any gene: 5. CDR3 size: 14 residues. The V gene's germline CDR1 is SGHDT and CDR2 YYEEEE. As DNA, the CDR3 is TGTGCCAGCTTCCTAGCGGGAATCTCCTACGAGCAGTACTTC. It is translated as CASFLAGISYEQYF.

This chain links TRBV5-6 with TRBJ2-2; no definite D call. This CDR3 region has 15 residues. Trimming pared 3 bases from V and 1 base from J, leaving 10 bases between. Germline CDR1 and CDR2: SGHDT and YYEEEE. For the CDR3, the DNA is TGTGCCAGCAGCTACGCCGGGTTGAACACCGGGGAGCTGTTTTTT. Encoded protein: CASSYAGLNTGELFF.

This clone was seen only once. This chain uses TRBV28 with TRBJ2-7, with 9 nucleotides matching TRBD1. Germline V gives CDR1 MDHEN, CDR2 SYDVKM. The CDR3 runs to 13 residues. The V gene end was trimmed by 4 bases and the J gene end by 12 bases; junction bases not matched to a gene: 10. CDR3 in DNA: TGTGCCAGCAGTTCACACGACAGGGGGAACGGGTACTTC. Translated, it gives CASSSHDRGNGYF.

The chain joins TRBV10-2 to TRBJ1-1; no clear D. The CDR3 spans 14 residues. The V and J ends lost 0 bases and 5 bases respectively, with 10 bases between them. The germline gives CDR1 WSHSY, CDR2 SAAADI. The CDR3 nucleotides read TGCGCCAGCAGTGAGTCTTGGAGACGGACTGAAGCTTTCTTT. It is translated as CASSESWRRTEAFF.

The chain employs TRBV5-1 and TRBJ2-4, with 7 nucleotides matching TRBD2. With 5 bases clipped from V and 6 bases from J, the junction kept 8 bases outside the gene matches. The CDR3 loop spans 14 amino acids. Looked up from germline, CDR1 is SGHRS and CDR2 is YFSETQ. The CDR3 DNA reads TGCGCCAGCAGAGCGGCGACTAGCTCAAACATTCAGTACTTC. Protein product: CASRAATSSNIQYF.

The chain combines TRBV27 with TRBJ1-4; no reliable D call. This CDR3 has 13 residues. CDR1 MNHEY and CDR2 SMNVEV come from the germline V gene (reference sequence). Trimming cost V 3 bases and J 8 bases, with 10 bases left between them. CDR3 nucleotides: TGTGCCAGCAGTTTCCGGGAACGGGAAAAACTGTTTTTT. This encodes CASSFREREKLFF.

The chain joins TRBV7-2 to TRBJ2-3, with no clear D. The germline V and J ends were trimmed by 2 bases and 0 bases, with 6 bases remaining between them. In germline, CDR1 is SGHTA, CDR2 FQGNSA. CDR3 length: 14 amino acids. DNA of the CDR3: TGTGCCAGCAGCTTATTCTCTAGCACAGATACGCAGTATTTT. Translated: CASSLFSSTDTQYF.

The genes are TRBV5-6 and TRBJ2-1, with 8 bases identical to TRBD1. CDR3 length: 15 residues. Germline-derived CDR1 and CDR2 are SGHDT and YYEEEE. V was clipped by 2 bases and J by 2 bases; unmatched bases: 3. The CDR3 bases are TGTGCCAGCAGCTTTCAGGGGGCAGCCTACAATGAGCAGTTCTTC. Translation: CASSFQGAAYNEQFF.

The V call is TRBV21-1, the J call TRBJ1-1. TRBV21-1 constitutes a pseudogene. This CDR3 has 15 residues. The CDR3 DNA reads as TGTGCCAGCAGCAGGGGTGGACGGATGAACACTGAAGCTTTCTTT. Translated, it gives CASSRGGRMNTEAFF.

The chain combines TRBV7-2 with TRBJ2-5; possibly TRBD1 for D (5 bases). CDR1 is SGHTA and CDR2 is FQGNSA in the germline V gene. CDR3 length equals 13 residues. The ends were cut back, 1 base at V and 3 bases at J, with 6 bases in the middle. The CDR3 coding sequence is TGTGCCAGCAGCTTAGTGACAGAAGAGACCCAGTACTTC. Protein product: CASSLVTEETQYF. Together with reference TRBV7-2 and TRBJ2-5, the CDR3 gives the full variable domain: GAGVSQSPSNKVTEKGKDVELRCDPISGHTALYWYRQSLGQGLEFLIYFQGNSAPDKSGLPSDRFSAERTGGSVSTLTIQRTQQEDSAVYLCASSLVTEETQYFGPGTRLLVL.

In this sample, this clone turned up once. The chain joins TRBV21-1 to TRBJ1-2. TRBV21-1 is a pseudogene segment. The CDR3 is 16 amino acids. The CDR3 loop is CASSKARGFGDYGYTF. Written as DNA, the CDR3 is TGTGCCAGCAGCAAGGCGAGGGGTTTTGGGGACTATGGCTACACCTTC.

V is TRBV6-5 and J is TRBJ1-1; D not certain. Germline V gene lookup returns CDR1 MNHEY and CDR2 SVGAGI. Trimming removed 2 bases from V and 4 bases from J, with 8 bases in between. The CDR3 totals 13 residues. The CDR3 loop is CASSYRRGTEAFF. In DNA, the CDR3 is TGTGCCAGCAGTTACCGGCGGGGCACTGAAGCTTTCTTT.